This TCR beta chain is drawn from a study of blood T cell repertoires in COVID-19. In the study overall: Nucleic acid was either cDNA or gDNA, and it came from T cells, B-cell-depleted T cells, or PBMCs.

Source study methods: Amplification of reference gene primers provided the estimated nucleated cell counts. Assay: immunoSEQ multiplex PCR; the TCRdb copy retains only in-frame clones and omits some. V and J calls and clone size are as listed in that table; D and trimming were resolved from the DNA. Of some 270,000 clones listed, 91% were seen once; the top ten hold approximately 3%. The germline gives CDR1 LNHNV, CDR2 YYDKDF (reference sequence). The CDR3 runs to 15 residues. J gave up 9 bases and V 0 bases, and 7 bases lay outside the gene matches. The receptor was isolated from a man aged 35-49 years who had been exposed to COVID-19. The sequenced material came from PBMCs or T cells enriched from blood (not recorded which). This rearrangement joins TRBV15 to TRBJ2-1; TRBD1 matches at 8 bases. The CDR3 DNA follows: TGTGCCACCAGCAGAGACAGTAGGACAGGGATTGAGCAGTTCTTC. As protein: CATSRDSRTGIEQFF.